This T cell receptor beta chain was profiled in a study of early T cells in non-severe SARS-CoV-2 infection. Study findings and constraints: VDJdb matching, biased toward anti-spike CD8 responses, missed private and CD4 specificities.

Between the trimmed V and J ends, which lost 5 bases and 3 bases, there was a span of 8 bases. CDR3 size: 13 residues. This clonotype was recorded at least ten times. Its antigen is undetermined. Researchers attached unique molecular identifiers to individual cDNA molecules. TCRdb passed the 5' RACE reads through MiXCR, listing each CDR3 protein once. This sample carries roughly 88,000 distinct CDR3 sequences, 11% to 15% of them seen once, and the ten largest clones take about 6.1%. The chain carries TRBV12-3 or TRBV12-4 and TRBJ1-5; TRBD1 is a possible D gene (6 bases). Sequencing was done on a sample of whole blood. The receptor comes from an adult who was a healthcare worker with PCR-confirmed SARS-CoV-2 infection or an uninfected control (not recorded which). The CDR3 DNA sequence: TGTGCCAGCAGTCGGACAGTCAATCAGCCCCAGCATTTT. It codes for CASSRTVNQPQHF.